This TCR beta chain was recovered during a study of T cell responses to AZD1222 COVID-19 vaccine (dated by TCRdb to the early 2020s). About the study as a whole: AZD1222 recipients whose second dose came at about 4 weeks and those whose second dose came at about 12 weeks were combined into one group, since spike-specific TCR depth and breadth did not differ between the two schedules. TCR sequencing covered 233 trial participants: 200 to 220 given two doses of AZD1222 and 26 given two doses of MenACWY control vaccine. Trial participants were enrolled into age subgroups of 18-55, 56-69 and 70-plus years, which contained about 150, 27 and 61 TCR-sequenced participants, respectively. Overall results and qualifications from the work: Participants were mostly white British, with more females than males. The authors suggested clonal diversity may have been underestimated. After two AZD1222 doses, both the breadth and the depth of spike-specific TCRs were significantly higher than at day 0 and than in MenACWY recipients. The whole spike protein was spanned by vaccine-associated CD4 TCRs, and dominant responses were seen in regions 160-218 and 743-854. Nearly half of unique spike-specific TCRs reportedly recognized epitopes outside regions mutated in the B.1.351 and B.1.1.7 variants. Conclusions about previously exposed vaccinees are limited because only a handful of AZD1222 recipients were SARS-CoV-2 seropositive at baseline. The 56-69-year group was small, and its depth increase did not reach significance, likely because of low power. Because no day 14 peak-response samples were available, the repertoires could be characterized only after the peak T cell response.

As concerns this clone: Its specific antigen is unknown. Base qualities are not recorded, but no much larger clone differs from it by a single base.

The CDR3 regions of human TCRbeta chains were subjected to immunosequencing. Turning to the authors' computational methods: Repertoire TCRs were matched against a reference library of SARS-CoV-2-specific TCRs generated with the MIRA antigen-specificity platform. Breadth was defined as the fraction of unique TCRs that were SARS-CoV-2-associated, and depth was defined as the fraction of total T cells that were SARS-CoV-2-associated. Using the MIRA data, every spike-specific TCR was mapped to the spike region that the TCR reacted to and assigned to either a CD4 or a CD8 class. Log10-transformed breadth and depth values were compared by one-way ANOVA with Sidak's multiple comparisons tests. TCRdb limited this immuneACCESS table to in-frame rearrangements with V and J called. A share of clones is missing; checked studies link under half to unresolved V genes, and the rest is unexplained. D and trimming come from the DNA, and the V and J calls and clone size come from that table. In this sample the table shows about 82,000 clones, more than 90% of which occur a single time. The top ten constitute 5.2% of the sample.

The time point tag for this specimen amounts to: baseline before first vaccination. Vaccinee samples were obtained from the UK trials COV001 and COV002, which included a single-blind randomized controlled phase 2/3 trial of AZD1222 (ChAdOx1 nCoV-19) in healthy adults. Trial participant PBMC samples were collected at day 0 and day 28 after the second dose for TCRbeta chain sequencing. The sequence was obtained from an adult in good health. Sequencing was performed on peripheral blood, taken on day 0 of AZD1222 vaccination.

This receptor carries the CDR3 CASRALYDYGYTF. The DNA sequence reads TGTGCCAGCAGGGCACTTTACGACTATGGCTACACCTTC. Here the chain combines TRBV25-1 and TRBJ1-2, with an unclear D gene assignment. V is clipped by 6 bases and J by 3 bases, and the sequence between their germline boundaries is 11 bases long. The germline V gene specifies MGHDK as CDR1 and SYGVNS as CDR2. From the cysteine through the phenylalanine, the CDR3 covers 13 amino acids. Of the read, only the CDR3 DNA is kept; its 39 bases are in frame from base 1.